The source of this T cell receptor beta chain is a study of T cells in Graves' hyperthyroidism and ophthalmopathy. As for the study in general: Staff took peripheral blood when the initial diagnosis was made, before any treatment began. Broader study findings: Most thyroid clonotypes expanded above 0.001 appeared in blood too. Before onset, ophthalmopathy was predicted by the model a median approximately 6.5 months earlier.

In its sample, this clonotype was seen many times. Its antigen is unknown. Each diagnosis was grounded in clinical symptoms, serum thyroxine and TRAb, thyroid ultrasound, and orbital computed tomography. Amplification yielded TCR beta CDR3 regions, with RNA transcripts as the source. First-round RT-PCR of the TCR CDR3 relied on the HTBI primer set. TCRdb analysed the multiplex PCR reads with MiXCR anew, one entry per CDR3 protein. The table includes around 280,000 distinct CDR3 sequences, 13% detected once. The sequenced material came from blood. This sequence originates from a woman in her thirties with Graves' hyperthyroidism that later progressed to Graves' ophthalmopathy.

CDR3 sequence reads: CASSLEGLAYNTGELFF. For the CDR3, the DNA is TGTGCCAGCAGCTTAGAAGGACTAGCCTACAACACCGGGGAGCTGTTTTTT. The chain employs TRBV7-9 and TRBJ2-2; 8 nucleotides align to TRBD2. The length of the CDR3 is 17 residues. V shed 1 base, J shed 2 bases, and the junction held 6 bases outside the gene matches. Per germline, CDR1 SEHNR and CDR2 FQNEAQ (reference sequence).